The 15 T cell receptor beta chains reported below all come from one sample, sequenced in a study of blood T cells in healthy people across ages. A second about 6 to 11 cycle PCR used barcoded and J-beta primers. Using its own MiXCR run on the 5' RACE reads, TCRdb lists one record per CDR3 protein. The sample records around 1.5 million distinct CDR3 sequences, roughly 59% being singletons. Sequenced sample: blood. The receptors were gathered from a man between 18 and 29 years old in good health.

The chain combines TRBV20-1 with TRBJ2-4; D perhaps matches TRBD1 (5 bases). The closer fit of TRBJ2-7 to the DNA end suggests the J call may be wrong. The CDR3 has 12 amino acids. CDR1 and CDR2 from the germline V gene are DFQATT and SNEGSKA (reference sequence). The CDR3 DNA reads as TGCAGTGCTCCTTGGGGCGCCTACGAGCAGTACTTC. Translation gives CSAPWGAYEQYF.

This clonotype was counted only a few times. The genes are TRBV11-2 and TRBJ2-5, with 12 bases identical to TRBD2. The CDR3 spans 19 residues. After removal of 1 base from V and 0 bases from J, the junction contained 9 bases not matched to a gene. Germline values: CDR1 SGHAT, CDR2 FQNNGV. The CDR3 DNA is TGTGCCAGCAGCTTAGGGCCCACTAGCGGGGGGCCGTACCAAGAGACCCAGTACTTC. Encoded protein: CASSLGPTSGGPYQETQYF. Filled out from reference TRBV11-2 and TRBJ2-5, the complete variable domain reads EAGVAQSPRYKIIEKRQSVAFWCNPISGHATLYWYQQILGQGPKLLIQFQNNGVVDDSQLPKDRFSAERLKGVDSTLKIQPAKLEDSAVYLCASSLGPTSGGPYQETQYFGPGTRLLVL.

This chain joins TRBV5-1 and TRBJ2-3; D perhaps matches TRBD2 (6 bases). Germline CDR1 is SGHRS and CDR2 is YFSETQ. V was cut by 5 bases and J by 5 bases, with 15 bases left in between. The CDR3 covers 14 residues. The CDR3 bases are TGCGCCAGCAGAGGTAGGAGGGAGGAAGATACGCAGTATTTT. Translation gives CASRGRREEDTQYF.

The chain has TRBV6-6 and TRBJ2-5; D might be TRBD1 (5 bases). The J call is doubtful: the DNA matches TRBJ2-7 better. The CDR3 is 16 amino acids. CDR1 is MNHNY, CDR2 SVGAGI, per germline (reference sequence). DNA of the CDR3: TGTGCCAGCAGTTACTCGTTGTCTGACGGCCAGGGCGAGCAGTACTTC. Translating it yields CASSYSLSDGQGEQYF.

This rearrangement joins TRBV20-1 to TRBJ2-4; TRBD1 might be the D (6 bases). Germline CDR1 and CDR2: DFQATT and SNEGSKA (reference sequence). The CDR3 extends over 14 amino acids. Trimming removed 5 bases at V and 0 bases at J, with 11 bases between. CDR3 bases: TGCAGTGCTCGACCGACAGGAGCCAAAAACATTCAGTACTTC. It specifies CSARPTGAKNIQYF.

The gene calls are TRBV4-1 and TRBJ2-1; possibly TRBD1 for D (5 bases). The CDR3 totals 15 residues. V was shortened by 4 bases and J by 6 bases, with 16 bases between the two germline ends. The V gene's germline CDR1 is MGHRA and CDR2 YSYEKL. CDR3 sequence reads: CASSRSTDRINEQFF. The CDR3 DNA is TGCGCCAGCAGCCGATCTACTGACAGAATCAATGAGCAGTTCTTC.

CDR3 DNA: TGTGCCAGCAGCTTAGATCCAGGTCGCGTTGGGACAGACAACACTGAAGCTTTCTTT. Translation gives CASSLDPGRVGTDNTEAFF. The V and J genes are TRBV11-2 and TRBJ1-1; 7 bases are shared with TRBD1. Germline CDR1 is SGHAT and CDR2 is FQNNGV. This CDR3 has 19 residues. Trimming removed 0 bases from V and 2 bases from J; junction bases left unmatched: 15.

The gene calls are TRBV7-8 and TRBJ2-1; D remains unclear. Germline loops: CDR1 SGHVS, CDR2 FQNEAQ. CDR3 length: 15 residues. The germline V and J ends were trimmed by 5 bases and 0 bases, with 11 bases remaining between them. CDR3 in amino acids: CASSAARISYNEQFF. The DNA of the CDR3 is TGTGCCAGCAGCGCCGCTAGAATCTCCTACAATGAGCAGTTCTTC.

This chain joins TRBV15 and TRBJ1-1; D call uncertain. The CDR3 contains 14 residues. Germline V lookup: CDR1 LNHNV, CDR2 YYDKDF (reference sequence). Trimming pared 5 bases from V and 5 bases from J, leaving 15 bases between. CDR3 nucleotide sequence: TGTGCCACCAGCTTCGGACGGTCGGAAACTGAAGCTTTCTTT. Encoded protein: CATSFGRSETEAFF.

The CDR3 DNA sequence: TGTGCCAGCAGTGTGCACAGGTTCGAAAAACTGTTTTTT. Protein sequence: CASSVHRFEKLFF. The chain links TRBV6-1 to TRBJ1-4, with D possibly being TRBD1 (5 bases). The CDR3 consists of 13 residues. Trimming cost V 4 bases and J 8 bases, with 11 bases left between them. Germline V gene lookup returns CDR1 MNHNS and CDR2 SASEGT.

The chain is built from TRBV6-2 or TRBV6-3 and TRBJ2-6; no clear D. The germline V gene has CDR1 MNHEY and CDR2 SVGEGT. Trimming left V 7 bases short and J 0 bases short, with 10 bases between. The CDR3 covers 15 residues. The CDR3 bases are TGTGCCAGCAAGCTCTCTAACTCTGGGGCCAACGTCCTGACTTTC. This translates into CASKLSNSGANVLTF.

The chain recombines TRBV4-1 with TRBJ2-7; the D call may be TRBD1 or TRBD2 (5 bases each). Germline-derived CDR1 and CDR2 are MGHRA and YSYEKL. This CDR3 is 13 amino acids long. The ends were cut back, 8 bases at V and 3 bases at J, with 14 bases in the middle. The CDR3 DNA follows: TGCGCCAGCTGGGACGCTACCAGCTACGAGCAGTACTTC. Its protein product is CASWDATSYEQYF.

In its sample, this clonotype was seen a few times. The chain recombines TRBV6-6 with TRBJ2-1; 8 nucleotides align to TRBD1. The CDR3 is made up of 13 amino acids. J gave up 5 bases and V 6 bases, and 3 bases lay outside the gene matches. From germline, CDR1 is MNHNY and CDR2 SVGAGI (reference sequence). The CDR3 region has the DNA TGTGCCAGCAGCGGACAGGGAAACAATGAGCAGTTCTTC. Translating it yields CASSGQGNNEQFF.

V is TRBV28 and J is TRBJ1-5; TRBD1 is a possible D gene (5 bases). Looked up from germline, CDR1 is MDHEN and CDR2 is SYDVKM. The CDR3 is made up of 14 amino acids. Trimming shortened V by 6 bases and J by 1 base, and 10 bases separated the two germline ends. The CDR3 region is CASSVTASNQPQHF. CDR3 DNA: TGTGCCAGCAGCGTGACAGCCAGCAATCAGCCCCAGCATTTT.

This clonotype was picked up many times. The gene calls are TRBV27 and TRBJ2-7; D remains ambiguous. This CDR3 region has 14 residues. Germline V gene lookup returns CDR1 MNHEY and CDR2 SMNVEV (reference sequence). The germline V and J ends were trimmed by 0 bases and 3 bases, with 9 bases remaining between them. CDR3 amino acids: CASSLSVQNYEQYF. In DNA, the CDR3 is TGTGCCAGCAGTTTATCGGTTCAGAACTACGAGCAGTACTTC.